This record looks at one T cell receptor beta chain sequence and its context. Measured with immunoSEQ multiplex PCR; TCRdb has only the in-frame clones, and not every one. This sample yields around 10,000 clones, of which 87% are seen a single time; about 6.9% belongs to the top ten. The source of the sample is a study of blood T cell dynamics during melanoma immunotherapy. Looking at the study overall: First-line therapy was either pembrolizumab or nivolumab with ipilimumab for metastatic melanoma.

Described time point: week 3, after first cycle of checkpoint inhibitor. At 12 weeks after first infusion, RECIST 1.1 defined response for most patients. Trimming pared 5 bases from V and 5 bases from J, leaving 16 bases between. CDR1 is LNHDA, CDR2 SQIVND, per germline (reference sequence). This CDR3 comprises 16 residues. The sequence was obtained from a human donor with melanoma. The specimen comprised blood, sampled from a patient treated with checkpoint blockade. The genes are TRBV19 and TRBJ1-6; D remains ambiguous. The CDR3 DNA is TGTGCCAGTAGTGTGTCGGGCCAATCGAATAATTCACCCCTCCACTTT. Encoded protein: CASSVSGQSNNSPLHF. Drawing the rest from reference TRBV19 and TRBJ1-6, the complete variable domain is DGGITQSPKYLFRKEGQNVTLSCEQNLNHDAMYWYRQDPGQGLRLIYYSQIVNDFQKGDIAEGYSVSREKKESFPLTVTSAQKNPTAFYLCASSVSGQSNNSPLHFGNGTRLTVT.